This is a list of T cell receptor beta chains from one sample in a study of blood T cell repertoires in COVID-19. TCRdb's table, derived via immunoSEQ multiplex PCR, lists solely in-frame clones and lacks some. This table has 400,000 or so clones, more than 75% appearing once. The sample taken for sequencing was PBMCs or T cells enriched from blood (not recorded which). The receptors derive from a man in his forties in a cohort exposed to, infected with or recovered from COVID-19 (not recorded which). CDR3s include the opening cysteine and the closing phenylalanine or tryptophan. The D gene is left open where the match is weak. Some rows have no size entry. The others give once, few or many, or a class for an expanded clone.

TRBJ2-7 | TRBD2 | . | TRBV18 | CASSPSGVGEQYF | TGTGCCAGCTCACCAAGCGGGGTCGGCGAGCAGTACTTC
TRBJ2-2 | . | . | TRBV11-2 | CASSGQANTGELFF | TGTGCCAGCTCGGGACAAGCGAACACCGGGGAGCTGTTTTTT
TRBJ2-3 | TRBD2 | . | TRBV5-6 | CASSLEGLAGTDTQYF | TGTGCCAGCAGCTTGGAAGGACTAGCGGGCACAGATACGCAGTATTTT
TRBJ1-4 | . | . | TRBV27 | CASSSGGGEKLFF | TGTGCCAGCAGTTCGGGGGGAGGTGAAAAACTGTTTTTT
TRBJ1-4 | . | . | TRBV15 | CATSRPNRNEKLFF | TGTGCCACCAGCAGACCCAACAGAAATGAAAAACTGTTTTTT
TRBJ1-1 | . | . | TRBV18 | CASSPGLGTLEAFF | TGTGCCAGCTCACCTGGACTCGGGACACTTGAAGCTTTCTTT
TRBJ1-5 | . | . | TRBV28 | CASSLAAGAQPQHF | TGTGCCAGCAGTTTGGCGGCGGGGGCACAGCCCCAGCATTTT
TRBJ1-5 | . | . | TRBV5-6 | CASSFGGWANQPQHF | TGTGCCAGCAGCTTCGGGGGGTGGGCAAATCAGCCCCAGCATTTT
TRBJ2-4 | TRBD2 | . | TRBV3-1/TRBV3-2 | CASSQAPLVAGGGAKNIQYF | TGTGCCAGCAGCCAAGCACCTCTCGTAGCGGGAGGGGGAGCCAAAAACATTCAGTACTTC
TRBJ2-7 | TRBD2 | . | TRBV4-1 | CASSQLGLATSYEQYF | TGCGCCAGCAGCCAATTGGGACTAGCGACCTCCTACGAGCAGTACTTC
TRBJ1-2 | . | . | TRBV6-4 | CASSDGKWAYGYTF | TGTGCCAGCAGTGACGGTAAATGGGCATATGGCTACACCTTC
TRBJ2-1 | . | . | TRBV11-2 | CASSSSAGNSYNEQFF | TGTGCCAGCAGCTCCTCAGCCGGGAATAGCTACAATGAGCAGTTCTTC
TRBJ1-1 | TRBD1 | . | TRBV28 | CASGYRGGTEAFF | TGTGCCAGCGGGTACAGGGGAGGAACTGAAGCTTTCTTT
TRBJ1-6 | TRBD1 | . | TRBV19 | CASSSRGQTSPLHF | TGTGCCAGTAGTTCAAGGGGACAGACTTCACCCCTCCACTTT
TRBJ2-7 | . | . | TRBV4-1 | CASSQGQGISYEQYF | TGCGCCAGCAGCCAAGGGCAGGGGATCTCCTACGAGCAGTACTTC
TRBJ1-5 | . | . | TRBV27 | CASSLSKYSNQPQHF | TGTGCCAGCAGTTTAAGCAAATATAGCAATCAGCCCCAGCATTTT
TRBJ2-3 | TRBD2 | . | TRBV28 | CASSPLTSGTPDTQYF | TGTGCCAGCAGTCCTTTGACTAGCGGGACCCCAGATACGCAGTATTTT
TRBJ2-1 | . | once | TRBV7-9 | CASSTSTGSPRQFF | TGTGCCAGCAGCACCTCGACCGGGAGCCCCCGGCAGTTCTTC
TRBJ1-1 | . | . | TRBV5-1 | CASSQGRVTEAFF | TGCGCCAGCAGCCAGGGGCGCGTCACTGAAGCTTTCTTT
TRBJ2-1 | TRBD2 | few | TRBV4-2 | CASSPTGTSGRGNEQFF | TGTGCCAGCAGCCCAACCGGGACTAGCGGGAGGGGGAATGAGCAGTTCTTC
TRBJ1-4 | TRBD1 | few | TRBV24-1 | CATSDGTGSEKLFF | TGTGCCACCAGTGATGGGACAGGGAGTGAAAAACTGTTTTTT
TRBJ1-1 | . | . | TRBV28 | CASSRQRNYGAFF | TGTGCCAGCAGTCGACAGAGGAACTATGGGGCTTTCTTT
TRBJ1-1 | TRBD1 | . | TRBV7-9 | CASSDTGVEAFF | TGTGCCAGCAGCGATACAGGGGTGGAAGCTTTCTTT
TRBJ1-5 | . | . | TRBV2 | CASSADSTNQPQHF | TGTGCCAGCAGTGCTGACAGTACTAATCAGCCCCAGCATTTT
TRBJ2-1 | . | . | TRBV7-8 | CASSPSGGIWDEQFF | TGTGCCAGCAGCCCGAGTGGCGGGATCTGGGATGAGCAGTTCTTC
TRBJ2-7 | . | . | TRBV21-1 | CASSNRAGQRSSYEQYF | TGTGCCAGCAGCAATCGGGCGGGACAGCGAAGCTCCTACGAGCAGTACTTC